A single sample gave rise to the 10 T cell receptor beta chains below, sequenced in a study of T cell repertoires in aging, cancer and after chemotherapy (dated by TCRdb to the late 2010s). For sequencing, an Illumina MiSeq was employed. Rearranged TRB sequences spanning V, D and J segments were amplified by multiplex touch-down PCR using a mixed TRB-A/B primer pool. TCRdb reprocessing: public reads trimmed at Q25 with fastp, clones called with MiXCR, in-frame beta chains kept. Records with the same CDR3 protein are collapsed into one entry carrying the most frequent genes and DNA. The table for this sample lists roughly 2,500 distinct CDR3 sequences; about 25% of them were counted only once. The ten largest clones represent more than 12% of the sample. TCR beta rearrangements were amplified from genomic DNA isolated from peripheral blood, not from sorted cells or RNA. The specimen sequenced was blood. These receptors were collected from a human donor with a solid tumor.

By frequency in the sample, this clonotype is medium-sized. V and J are TRBV6-1 and TRBJ2-5; TRBD2 might be the D (6 bases). The CDR3 consists of 13 residues. Per germline, CDR1 MNHNS and CDR2 SASEGT. V lost 7 bases and J 7 bases, leaving 16 bases between the germline ends. The DNA of the CDR3 is TGTGCCAGCAATGACGTACTAGCTGGGACCCAGTACTTC. This codes for CASNDVLAGTQYF.

The DNA for the CDR3 is TGTGCCAGCACCCCTAGCGGGTGGAACACCGGGGAGCTGTTTTTT. As protein: CASTPSGWNTGELFF. The V gene is TRBV12-3 or TRBV12-4, the J gene TRBJ2-2; 8 nucleotides line up with TRBD2. V shed 7 bases and J 1 base; nucleotides not matched to a gene: 5. The CDR3 loop spans 15 amino acids.

Details on this clonotype: A much more abundant neighbour one base away suggests this may be a read error. V is TRBV11-3 and J is TRBJ2-5; 12 nucleotides match TRBD2. Germline lookup yields CDR1 SGHNT and CDR2 YENEEA. V trimming: 3 bases; J trimming: 6 bases; junction bases outside the gene matches: 8. This CDR3 has 16 residues. CDR3 protein: CASSFRLAGEGKTQYF. The CDR3, as DNA: TGTGCCAGCAGCTTCCGACTAGCGGGAGAGGGAAAGACCCAGTACTTC.

The chain combines TRBV28 with TRBJ2-2, with TRBD2 matching 10 bases. Germline V CDR1 and CDR2: MDHEN, SYDVKM. The CDR3 contains 16 residues. V lost 3 bases, J lost 1 base, and 2 bases stayed unmatched. The CDR3 bases are TGTGCCAGCAGTTTCGTAGCGGGAGGGAACACCGGGGAGCTGTTTTTT. Its translation is CASSFVAGGNTGELFF.

By sample fraction, this clonotype is medium-sized. This chain links TRBV6-2 or TRBV6-3 with TRBJ2-3; D uncertain. Trimming took off 3 bases at V and 4 bases at J, with 8 bases between the two ends. CDR3 size: 13 residues. In germline, CDR1 is MNHEY, CDR2 SVGEGT. Here the CDR3 DNA reads TGTGCCAGCAGTTATAGAAGTGCAGATACGCAGTATTTT. Translating gives CASSYRSADTQYF.

By share, this clonotype ranks as large. The chain couples TRBV12-3 or TRBV12-4 to TRBJ2-1; D is ambiguous. V dropped 0 bases and J dropped 7 bases, with 7 bases sitting between them. The CDR3 spans 13 residues. The CDR3 region has the DNA TGTGCCAGCAGTTTAGCGCAAGCTAATGAGCAGTTCTTC. It codes for CASSLAQANEQFF.

This clonotype is large by share. This chain connects TRBV19 to TRBJ2-1; D unresolved. V lost 1 base, J lost 5 bases, and 9 bases lay in between. CDR3 size: 14 residues. Germline CDR1 is LNHDA and CDR2 is SQIVND (reference sequence). CDR3 in DNA: TGTGCCAGTAGTATAGCCGATACCCACAATGAGCAGTTCTTC. The encoded protein is CASSIADTHNEQFF.

This clonotype is medium-sized by share. The genes are TRBV18 and TRBJ2-7; 7 nucleotides agree with TRBD2. Losses at the gene ends were 2 bases for V and 0 bases for J; bases not matched to a gene: 7. Germline V lookup: CDR1 KGHSH, CDR2 LQKENI. The length of the CDR3 is 16 residues. The DNA for the CDR3 is TGTGCCAGCTCACCAAACACCGGCGGGAGCTCCTACGAGCAGTACTTC. It yields the protein CASSPNTGGSSYEQYF.

This clonotype is labeled as medium-sized. This chain links TRBV6-6 with TRBJ1-1; a weak D match, TRBD1 (6 bases). Germline loops: CDR1 MNHNY, CDR2 SVGAGI (reference sequence). The CDR3 is 14 amino acids. V was trimmed by 2 bases and J by 0 bases, leaving 7 bases between them. The CDR3 region has the DNA TGTGCCAGCAGTTACGGACAGATGAACACTGAAGCTTTCTTT. Residues: CASSYGQMNTEAFF.

This clonotype is categorized as medium-sized. CDR3 loop: CASRPGQQYNSPLHF. The CDR3 DNA reads TGTGCCAGCAGGCCGGGACAGCAGTATAATTCACCCCTCCACTTT. This sequence joins TRBV6-5 and TRBJ1-6, with TRBD1 matching over 7 bases. The junction had 6 bases not matched to a gene; V was cut back by 6 bases and J by 4 bases. CDR3 length equals 15 residues. Per germline, CDR1 MNHEY and CDR2 SVGAGI.